The 15 T cell receptor beta chains presented below share a single source sample, sequenced in a study of blood T cells in healthy people across ages. For the second PCR, which ran for roughly 7 to 11 cycles, a sample-barcoded 5' primer and a J-beta primer mix were used. One entry per CDR3 protein results from TCRdb running MiXCR on the 5' RACE reads. The profile covers around 990,000 distinct CDR3 sequences, with roughly a quarter appearing a single time and about 0.72% taken by the ten largest. Another study also made use of these data, one on T cells of mothers and their children.

Sequencing input: blood. All receptors derive from a girl aged 2 to 9 in good health.

The rearrangement joins TRBV4-2 to TRBJ2-1; D uncertain. The germline CDR1 and CDR2 sequences are LGHNA and YNFKEQ. V was trimmed by 6 bases and J by 5 bases, leaving 14 bases between them. The CDR3 covers 14 residues. As DNA, the CDR3 is TGTGCCAGCAGGCCAACCCTAATTAACAATGAGCAGTTCTTC. Protein: CASRPTLINNEQFF.

This clonotype has only a few counts. This rearrangement joins TRBV5-1 to TRBJ2-7; 9 nucleotides match TRBD1. V was pared by 0 bases and J by 2 bases, with 6 bases of the junction left unmatched. The germline V gene encodes CDR1 SGHRS and CDR2 YFSETQ. The CDR3 sequence is 16 residues long. As DNA, the CDR3 is TGCGCCAGCAGCTTGGGACAGGGGGGCCTTACCTACGAGCAGTACTTC. Translation: CASSLGQGGLTYEQYF.

This clonotype was detected once. At one end, the junction sequence differs from germline, possibly due to a read error. V and J are TRBV11-3 and TRBJ1-2; D remains ambiguous. This CDR3 is 14 amino acids long. The germline gives CDR1 SGHNT, CDR2 YENEEA. The DNA of the CDR3 is TGTGCCGGCAGCTTAGCGGTTGACTACTATGGCTACACCTTC. Protein product: CAGSLAVDYYGYTF.

This clonotype has just a few counts. V gene TRBV4-3 combines with J gene TRBJ1-2; D possibly corresponds to TRBD1 (6 bases). Germline V CDR1 and CDR2: LGHNA, YSLEER. V lost 0 bases and J 8 bases, leaving 19 bases between the germline ends. The CDR3 has 16 residues. CDR3 in amino acids: CASSQDQAGGPKGYTF. The CDR3 DNA sequence: TGCGCCAGCAGCCAAGATCAGGCGGGGGGGCCTAAAGGCTACACCTTC.

The V and J genes are TRBV7-2 and TRBJ2-1; 10 bases fit TRBD1. There are 15 residues in the CDR3. J was trimmed by 8 bases and V by 5 bases; bases with no gene match: 9. Germline values: CDR1 SGHTA, CDR2 FQGNSA. CDR3 amino acids: CASSRPGQGWYEQFF. CDR3 nucleotides: TGTGCCAGCAGCCGGCCGGGACAGGGGTGGTATGAGCAGTTCTTC.

The chain links TRBV29-1 to TRBJ2-5; D may be TRBD1 or TRBD2 (5 bases each). Per germline, CDR1 SQVTM and CDR2 ANQGSEA. The ends were cut back, 1 base at V and 7 bases at J, with 25 bases in the middle. The CDR3 extends over 17 amino acids. The DNA for the CDR3 is TGCAGCGTTGAAGGGCGGAAGGGGAGTATCAGAGAAGGGACCCAGTACTTC. Its protein is CSVEGRKGSIREGTQYF.

This clonotype was recorded many times. The DNA of the CDR3 is TGTGCCAGCAGCTTGTCTGCGGGCTACGAGCAGTACTTC. Amino acids: CASSLSAGYEQYF. The V and J genes are TRBV5-6 and TRBJ2-7; tentatively, D is TRBD2 (5 bases). Deletions cut 1 base from V and 3 bases from J, with 8 bases between. The V gene's germline CDR1 is SGHDT and CDR2 YYEEEE. The CDR3 has 13 residues.

This clonotype was observed a handful of times. This chain's CDR3 is CAAHEKLFF. DNA for the CDR3: TGTGCCGCACATGAAAAACTGTTTTTT. This chain connects TRBV6-1 to TRBJ1-4; no clear D gene. The CDR3 totals 9 residues. Germline V gene data show CDR1 as MNHNS and CDR2 as SASEGT. V was clipped by 11 bases and J by 6 bases, with 4 bases between them.

This clonotype has just a few counts. The rearrangement uses TRBV6-1 and TRBJ2-5; tentatively, D is TRBD2 (6 bases). This CDR3 has 14 amino acids. The germline V gene has CDR1 MNHNS and CDR2 SASEGT. Trimming cost V 6 bases and J 5 bases, with 16 bases left between them. DNA of the CDR3: TGTGCCAGCAGATGGGGCAGCGGGTTGGAGACCCAGTACTTC. Protein sequence: CASRWGSGLETQYF.

This clonotype turned up a few times. The genes are TRBV28 and TRBJ2-2; TRBD2 is a possible D gene (5 bases). CDR3 length: 15 residues. Germline-derived CDR1 and CDR2 are MDHEN and SYDVKM. Trimming pared 7 bases from V and 5 bases from J, leaving 17 bases between. The DNA for the CDR3 is TGTGCCAGCACTAAGCGGTACCTTCCGACCGGGGAGCTGTTTTTT. Encoded protein: CASTKRYLPTGELFF.

This chain uses TRBV6-2 or TRBV6-3 with TRBJ1-1; D ambiguous. This CDR3 spans 14 amino acids. The V gene's germline CDR1 is MNHEY and CDR2 SVGEGT. V was clipped by 6 bases and J by 1 base, with 12 bases between them. The CDR3 DNA sequence: TGTGCCAGCAGAATGTTTGGCGAGAACACTGAAGCTTTCTTT. Its protein is CASRMFGENTEAFF.

J is TRBJ2-2 and V is TRBV9; D gene ambiguous. The CDR3 is 14 residues long. The V gene lost 4 bases and the J gene lost 1 base, with 8 bases spanning the gap. Germline V gene lookup returns CDR1 SGDLS and CDR2 YYNGEE. CDR3 region: CASSTRQNTGELFF. The CDR3, as DNA: TGTGCCAGCAGCACACGACAGAACACCGGGGAGCTGTTTTTT. Drawing the rest from reference TRBV9 and TRBJ2-2, the complete variable domain is DSGVTQTPKHLITATGQRVTLRCSPRSGDLSVYWYQQSLDQGLQFLIQYYNGEERAKGNILERFSAQQFPDLHSELNLSSLELGDSALYFCASSTRQNTGELFFGEGSRLTVL.

The gene calls are TRBV7-2 and TRBJ1-1; tentatively, D is TRBD1 (5 bases). Germline loops: CDR1 SGHTA, CDR2 FQGNSA. Trimming took 7 bases from V and 1 from J, leaving 16 bases between them. The CDR3 has 15 residues. This chain's CDR3 is CASIPSGTSNTEAFF. CDR3 nucleotide sequence: TGTGCCAGCATTCCTTCAGGGACTTCGAACACTGAAGCTTTCTTT. Full variable domain (outside the CDR3, taken from reference TRBV7-2 and TRBJ1-1): GAGVSQSPSNKVTEKGKDVELRCDPISGHTALYWYRQSLGQGLEFLIYFQGNSAPDKSGLPSDRFSAERTGGSVSTLTIQRTQQEDSAVYLCASIPSGTSNTEAFFGQGTRLTVV.

The chain uses TRBV5-1 and TRBJ2-1, with TRBD1 matching over 10 bases. TRBJ2-7 matches the DNA end more closely, so the J call is doubtful. Germline lookup yields CDR1 SGHRS and CDR2 YFSETQ. The CDR3 is 16 residues long. The CDR3: CASSLANGTGAHEQYF. DNA for the CDR3: TGCGCCAGCAGCTTGGCAAACGGGACAGGGGCTCACGAGCAGTACTTC.

This clonotype was seen a handful of times. This rearrangement joins TRBV29-1 to TRBJ2-5; TRBD2 agrees at 11 bases. The trim removed 7 bases at V and 4 bases at J, leaving 5 bases unmatched. CDR3 length: 13 amino acids. CDR1 SQVTM and CDR2 ANQGSEA come from the germline V gene. The CDR3 is CSGSGRAIETQYF. The DNA for the CDR3 is TGCAGCGGTAGCGGGAGGGCGATAGAGACCCAGTACTTC.